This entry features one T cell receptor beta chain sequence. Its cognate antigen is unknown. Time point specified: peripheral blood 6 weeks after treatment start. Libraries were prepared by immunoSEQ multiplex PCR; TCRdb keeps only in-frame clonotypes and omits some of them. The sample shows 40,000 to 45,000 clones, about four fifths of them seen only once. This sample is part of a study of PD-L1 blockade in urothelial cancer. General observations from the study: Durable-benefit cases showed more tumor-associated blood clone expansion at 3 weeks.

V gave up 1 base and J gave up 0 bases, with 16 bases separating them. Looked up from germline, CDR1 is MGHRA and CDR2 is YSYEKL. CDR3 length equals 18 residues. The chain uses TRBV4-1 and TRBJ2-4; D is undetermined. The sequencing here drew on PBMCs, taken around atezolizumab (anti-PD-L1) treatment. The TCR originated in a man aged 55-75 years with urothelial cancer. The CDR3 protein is CASSQGKLPLVAKNIQYF. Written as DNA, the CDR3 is TGCGCCAGCAGCCAAGGAAAACTCCCTCTGGTAGCCAAAAACATTCAGTACTTC.